This T cell receptor (beta chain) was found in a study of shared clonotypes between healthy human individuals. Profiling relied on immunoSEQ multiplex PCR, and the TCRdb table lists in-frame clones only, not all of them. The sample records millions of clones, just over 90% being singletons. Germline V gene lookup returns CDR1 SNHLY and CDR2 FYNNEI. The length of the CDR3 is 14 residues. V lost 0 bases to trimming and J lost 2 bases, with 7 bases between them. For this clone: No antigen is known for it.

Whole-study results and caveats: Represented diversity, genetic and exposure-history alike, was limited by few donors.

The chain carries TRBV2 and TRBJ2-5; D ambiguous. The sample comprised naive CD4+ T cells from PBMCs. Regarding subset: CD45RA+ positively selected. This sequence originates from a man between 18 and 29 years old in good health. Some clones in this sample may be carry-over from other donors' samples. The CDR3 DNA sequence: TGTGCCAGCAGTGAAGCTGGCAGTCAAGAGACCCAGTACTTC. This codes for CASSEAGSQETQYF.